This TCR beta chain was identified in a study of technical replicates of blood from a few donors. Profiling relied on immunoSEQ multiplex PCR, and the TCRdb table lists in-frame clones only, not all of them. The table shows around 90,000 clones, with approximately 94% occurring only once. V dropped 6 bases and J dropped 4 bases, with 15 bases sitting between them. The CDR3 length is 13 residues. Germline assignment: CDR1 SQVTM and CDR2 ANQGSEA. Sequencing input: T cells isolated from PBMCs. J is TRBJ1-2 and V is TRBV29-1; maybe TRBD1 (6 bases). This TCR came from a human donor in good health. CDR3 sequence (DNA): TGCAGCGTCCAACGGCAGGGGAGCTATGGCTACACCTTC. This translates into CSVQRQGSYGYTF. Full variable domain (outside the CDR3, taken from reference TRBV29-1 and TRBJ1-2): SAVISQKPSRDICQRGTSLTIQCQVDSQVTMMFWYRQQPGQSLTLIATANQGSEATYESGFVIDKFPISRPNLTFSTLTVSNMSPEDSSIYLCSVQRQGSYGYTFGSGTRLTVV.